This is a list of T cell receptor beta chains from one sample in a study of T-cell reconstitution after alpha-beta-depleted transplantation in children. TCRdb ran MiXCR on the PCR reads and lists one entry per CDR3 protein. The profile shows about 470,000 distinct CDR3 sequences, about 40% of them singletons. Material: PBMCs, obtained before TCRalphabeta/CD19-depleted stem cell transplant. The receptors here all came from a girl aged 2-15 years with aplastic anemia, due to receive a stem cell transplant. The CDR3 runs from the conserved cysteine through the conserved F or W. Fields, in order: clone size, D gene, V gene, J gene, CDR3 DNA, CDR3 protein. A D gene is named only where the DNA matches it firmly. Part of the rows lack a size; the others show once, few, many or a class for expanded clones.

clone size: few
D gene: -
V gene: TRBV28
J gene: TRBJ2-1
CDR3 DNA: TGTGCCAGCAGTTTATTTACAGATTCCTACAATGAGCAGTTCTTC
CDR3 protein: CASSLFTDSYNEQFF

clone size: few
D gene: -
V gene: TRBV21-1
J gene: TRBJ2-1
CDR3 DNA: TGTGCCAGCAGCAAAGACCGGACAGGAGCCTACAATGAGCAGTTCTTC
CDR3 protein: CASSKDRTGAYNEQFF

clone size: many
D gene: -
V gene: TRBV6-2/TRBV6-3
J gene: TRBJ2-1
CDR3 DNA: TGTGCCAGCGGACCCGGTGAAAGTGACGGGAATGAGCAGTTCTTC
CDR3 protein: CASGPGESDGNEQFF

clone size: -
D gene: -
V gene: TRBV7-2
J gene: TRBJ2-3
CDR3 DNA: TGTGCCAGCAGCTTAGAGGTGCACACAGATACGCAGTATTTT
CDR3 protein: CASSLEVHTDTQYF

clone size: -
D gene: TRBD2
V gene: TRBV29-1
J gene: TRBJ2-1
CDR3 DNA: TGCAGCGTTGCTACTAGCGGGGGGGCCAATGAGCAGTTCTTC
CDR3 protein: CSVATSGGANEQFF

clone size: few
D gene: -
V gene: TRBV27
J gene: TRBJ1-6
CDR3 DNA: TGTGCCAGCAGTACTACAGGCGGAGGGGCCTATTCACCCCTCCACTTT
CDR3 protein: CASSTTGGGAYSPLHF

clone size: few
D gene: TRBD2
V gene: TRBV9
J gene: TRBJ2-1
CDR3 DNA: TGTGCCAGCAGCCCCCGCCGCGGGGGGTACAATGAGCAGTTCTTC
CDR3 protein: CASSPRRGGYNEQFF

clone size: -
D gene: TRBD2
V gene: TRBV20-1
J gene: TRBJ2-7
CDR3 DNA: TGCAGTGCTAGCCCCCTCGGTAGCGGGGACTCCTACGAGCAGTACTTC
CDR3 protein: CSASPLGSGDSYEQYF

clone size: -
D gene: TRBD2
V gene: TRBV4-3
J gene: TRBJ2-1
CDR3 DNA: TGCGCCAGCAGCCAACTGCTGACGGGAGGTCGGCATGAGCAGTTCTTC
CDR3 protein: CASSQLLTGGRHEQFF

clone size: few
D gene: -
V gene: TRBV12-5
J gene: TRBJ2-7
CDR3 DNA: TGTGCTAGTGGCCCAGCCTACGAGCAGTACTTC
CDR3 protein: CASGPAYEQYF

clone size: -
D gene: -
V gene: TRBV6-1
J gene: TRBJ2-3
CDR3 DNA: TGTGCCAGCAGCCGGGACAAGGGAGGAACAGATACGCAGTATTTT
CDR3 protein: CASSRDKGGTDTQYF

clone size: few
D gene: -
V gene: TRBV7-9
J gene: TRBJ2-1
CDR3 DNA: TGTGCCAGCAGCTTAGCGCTAGGCCCAACCACTGGGAATGAGCAGTTCTTC
CDR3 protein: CASSLALGPTTGNEQFF

clone size: many
D gene: TRBD2
V gene: TRBV7-9
J gene: TRBJ2-1
CDR3 DNA: TGTGCCAGCAGCTTCGGACTAGCGGTTTACAATGAGCAGTTCTTC
CDR3 protein: CASSFGLAVYNEQFF

clone size: few
D gene: -
V gene: TRBV4-2
J gene: TRBJ2-7
CDR3 DNA: TGTGCCAGCAGCGCAACAACCGCCGAGCAGTACTTC
CDR3 protein: CASSATTAEQYF

clone size: -
D gene: -
V gene: TRBV5-1
J gene: TRBJ2-2
CDR3 DNA: TGCGCCAGCAGGGGCCGTCAGGGAGGGAACACCGGGGAGCTGTTTTTT
CDR3 protein: CASRGRQGGNTGELFF

clone size: -
D gene: TRBD2
V gene: TRBV29-1
J gene: TRBJ2-7
CDR3 DNA: TGCAGCGCAGGACTAGCGGAGATCACAGAGCAGTACTTC
CDR3 protein: CSAGLAEITEQYF

clone size: -
D gene: TRBD1
V gene: TRBV20-1
J gene: TRBJ1-5
CDR3 DNA: TGCAGTGCTAGTGACAGGGCGACTGGCAATCAGCCCCAGCATTTT
CDR3 protein: CSASDRATGNQPQHF

clone size: -
D gene: TRBD1
V gene: TRBV18
J gene: TRBJ2-7
CDR3 DNA: TGTGCCAGCTCACCGGAGACAGGGAACGACGAGCAGTACTTC
CDR3 protein: CASSPETGNDEQYF

clone size: -
D gene: -
V gene: TRBV6-5
J gene: TRBJ2-4
CDR3 DNA: TGTGCCAGCAGTTACCTATCCCCCTTCGGCAAAAACATTCAGTACTTC
CDR3 protein: CASSYLSPFGKNIQYF

clone size: -
D gene: -
V gene: TRBV12-3/TRBV12-4
J gene: TRBJ2-7
CDR3 DNA: TGTGCCAGCAGAGGCCGCCGGCCCCCCTACGAGCAGTACTTC
CDR3 protein: CASRGRRPPYEQYF

clone size: -
D gene: TRBD2
V gene: TRBV5-1
J gene: TRBJ2-1
CDR3 DNA: TGCGCCAGTGAACTAGCGGGAGGGCCCAAGGAGCAGTTCTTC
CDR3 protein: CASELAGGPKEQFF

clone size: -
D gene: TRBD1
V gene: TRBV4-1
J gene: TRBJ2-7
CDR3 DNA: TGCGCCAGCAGTCCAGAACCGGGACAGGGGGGCTACGAGCAGTACTTC
CDR3 protein: CASSPEPGQGGYEQYF

clone size: many
D gene: -
V gene: TRBV7-7
J gene: TRBJ2-1
CDR3 DNA: TGTGCCAGCAGCTTAGCGGGCGTAGGGGCGGATGAGCAGTTCTTC
CDR3 protein: CASSLAGVGADEQFF

clone size: -
D gene: -
V gene: TRBV18
J gene: TRBJ2-5
CDR3 DNA: TGTGCCAGCTCACCGGGTAGAGCTCTGGAGACCCAGTACTTC
CDR3 protein: CASSPGRALETQYF

clone size: -
D gene: TRBD2
V gene: TRBV10-3
J gene: TRBJ2-1
CDR3 DNA: TGTGCCATCAGGGGACTAGCGAGCCCTCCCTACAATGAGCAGTTCTTC
CDR3 protein: CAIRGLASPPYNEQFF

clone size: -
D gene: TRBD2
V gene: TRBV6-1
J gene: TRBJ2-3
CDR3 DNA: TGTGCCAGCAGTGTGGGTAGCGGGGTGACAGATACGCAGTATTTT
CDR3 protein: CASSVGSGVTDTQYF

clone size: once
D gene: TRBD1
V gene: TRBV2
J gene: TRBJ1-6
CDR3 DNA: TGTGCCAGCAGTCCGGGACAGTCGAATATCCTCCACTTT
CDR3 protein: CASSPGQSNILHF

clone size: many
D gene: -
V gene: TRBV20-1
J gene: TRBJ1-1
CDR3 DNA: TGCAGGACAGGAAGGGGGAACACTGAAGCTTTCTTT
CDR3 protein: CRTGRGNTEAFF

clone size: -
D gene: TRBD2
V gene: TRBV18
J gene: TRBJ2-7
CDR3 DNA: TGTGCCAGCAGCGTGTCTGGGACTAGGGGGTACGAGCAGTACTTC
CDR3 protein: CASSVSGTRGYEQYF

clone size: many
D gene: TRBD1
V gene: TRBV6-1
J gene: TRBJ1-1
CDR3 DNA: TGTGCCAGCAGTGCCAGGGGGAAGATCGTAGGGGCTTTCTTT
CDR3 protein: CASSARGKIVGAFF

clone size: few
D gene: -
V gene: TRBV7-8
J gene: TRBJ1-5
CDR3 DNA: TGTGCCAGCAGCTTGGGACACGGCAATCAGCCCCAGCATTTT
CDR3 protein: CASSLGHGNQPQHF

clone size: -
D gene: TRBD2
V gene: TRBV19
J gene: TRBJ2-7
CDR3 DNA: TGTGCCAGTAGTACCCTAGCGGGAGCTGTCGAGCAGTACTTC
CDR3 protein: CASSTLAGAVEQYF

clone size: many
D gene: -
V gene: TRBV9
J gene: TRBJ2-5
CDR3 DNA: TGTGCCAGCAGCGTAGGTAGCTCGCGGGGCTCCTCAGAGACCCAGTACTTC
CDR3 protein: CASSVGSSRGSSETQYF

clone size: -
D gene: TRBD2
V gene: TRBV20-1
J gene: TRBJ2-1
CDR3 DNA: TGCAGTGCTAGAGTGGCCGGGACTAGCGGGACTTCCTACAATGAGCAGTTCTTC
CDR3 protein: CSARVAGTSGTSYNEQFF

clone size: -
D gene: -
V gene: TRBV4-1
J gene: TRBJ2-7
CDR3 DNA: TGCGCCAGCAGCCAAGAGAGGAACAGGCTCTACGAGCAGTACTTC
CDR3 protein: CASSQERNRLYEQYF

clone size: few
D gene: -
V gene: TRBV2
J gene: TRBJ2-2
CDR3 DNA: TGTGCCAGCAGAAGGACTACGAACACCGGGGAGCTGTTTTTT
CDR3 protein: CASRRTTNTGELFF

clone size: -
D gene: -
V gene: TRBV4-1
J gene: TRBJ2-1
CDR3 DNA: TGCGCCAGCAGCCAGGTGGACTGGGGCGATGAGCAGTTCTTC
CDR3 protein: CASSQVDWGDEQFF

clone size: -
D gene: -
V gene: TRBV28
J gene: TRBJ2-4
CDR3 DNA: TGTGCCAGCAGTCAAACTGCACGGGGGATAGCCAAAAACATTCAGTACTTC
CDR3 protein: CASSQTARGIAKNIQYF

clone size: -
D gene: -
V gene: TRBV30
J gene: TRBJ2-1
CDR3 DNA: TGTGCCTGGTTGGGGCCTAGTAAGTCGCTCGGTGAGCAGTTCTTC
CDR3 protein: CAWLGPSKSLGEQFF

clone size: few
D gene: -
V gene: TRBV6-1
J gene: TRBJ2-6
CDR3 DNA: TGTGCCAGCAGTCCTCCAGGGACAGGGGCCAACGTCCTGACTTTC
CDR3 protein: CASSPPGTGANVLTF

clone size: few
D gene: -
V gene: TRBV5-1
J gene: TRBJ2-7
CDR3 DNA: TGCGCCAGCAGCTTGGAGGAGGCCTACGAGCAGTACTTC
CDR3 protein: CASSLEEAYEQYF

clone size: -
D gene: -
V gene: TRBV19
J gene: TRBJ1-2
CDR3 DNA: TGTGCCAGTAGTATAAGGACGGCTAGCTATGGCTACACCTTC
CDR3 protein: CASSIRTASYGYTF

clone size: -
D gene: TRBD1
V gene: TRBV9
J gene: TRBJ1-2
CDR3 DNA: TGTGCCAGCAGGGGACAGGGCCTTTATGGCTACACCTTC
CDR3 protein: CASRGQGLYGYTF

clone size: -
D gene: TRBD2
V gene: TRBV20-1
J gene: TRBJ2-1
CDR3 DNA: TGCAGTGGGTTTAGCGGGAGTGTCTACAATGAGCAGTTCTTC
CDR3 protein: CSGFSGSVYNEQFF

clone size: few
D gene: -
V gene: TRBV20-1
J gene: TRBJ1-6
CDR3 DNA: TGCAGTGCTAGAGATTTTCAGGGTTCACCCCTCCACTTT
CDR3 protein: CSARDFQGSPLHF

clone size: many
D gene: -
V gene: TRBV27
J gene: TRBJ2-2
CDR3 DNA: TGTGCCAGCAGGCCTCTCGCGAACACCGGGGAGCTGTTTTTT
CDR3 protein: CASRPLANTGELFF

clone size: many
D gene: TRBD2
V gene: TRBV7-6
J gene: TRBJ2-1
CDR3 DNA: TGTGCCAGCAGCTTATCCCTCCCGCAGACTAGCGGGATTAACAATGAGCAGTTCTTC
CDR3 protein: CASSLSLPQTSGINNEQFF

clone size: once
D gene: -
V gene: TRBV18
J gene: TRBJ2-7
CDR3 DNA: TGTGCCAGCTCACCAAAGCAGGACATTAACGAGCAGTACTTC
CDR3 protein: CASSPKQDINEQYF

clone size: many
D gene: -
V gene: TRBV11-2
J gene: TRBJ2-1
CDR3 DNA: TGTGCCAGCAGCTTATATGGAAGTTATCAGGGCTCCTACAATGAGCAGTTCTTC
CDR3 protein: CASSLYGSYQGSYNEQFF

clone size: -
D gene: -
V gene: TRBV10-3
J gene: TRBJ1-5
CDR3 DNA: TGTGCCATCAGTGAGTCGGGCCGCAATCAGCCCCAGCATTTT
CDR3 protein: CAISESGRNQPQHF

clone size: -
D gene: -
V gene: TRBV29-1
J gene: TRBJ2-4
CDR3 DNA: TGCAGCGTACGCATCCAGGGAAACATTCAGTACTTC
CDR3 protein: CSVRIQGNIQYF

clone size: -
D gene: -
V gene: TRBV10-3
J gene: TRBJ2-2
CDR3 DNA: TGTGCCCCGCGAGCAAATTCGAACACCGGGGAGCTGTTTTTT
CDR3 protein: CAPRANSNTGELFF

clone size: -
D gene: -
V gene: TRBV20-1
J gene: TRBJ1-3
CDR3 DNA: TGCAGTGCTAGGACTGGGGGAGCAGGAAACACCATATATTTT
CDR3 protein: CSARTGGAGNTIYF

clone size: -
D gene: TRBD1
V gene: TRBV12-3/TRBV12-4
J gene: TRBJ2-2
CDR3 DNA: TGTGCCAGCAGCCGGGGACAGGTCACCGGGGAGCTGTTTTTT
CDR3 protein: CASSRGQVTGELFF